This TCR beta chain was obtained from a study of control samples from healthy donors and cancer patients. Germline lookup yields CDR1 KGHDR and CDR2 SFDVKD. CDR3 length: 13 residues. The germline V and J ends were trimmed by 4 bases and 5 bases, with 11 bases remaining between them. Generated by immunoSEQ multiplex PCR, the TCRdb table keeps only in-frame clones and is missing some. The sample contains some 120,000 clones, more than 80% of which appear only once. This clone has a single count. The chain recombines TRBV24-1 with TRBJ2-7; TRBD1 might be the D (6 bases). Sequencing input: blood. The receptor was isolated from a man in his forties or fifties in good health. The CDR3 protein is CATSDPDRNEQYF. In DNA, the CDR3 is TGTGCCACCAGTGACCCGGACAGAAACGAGCAGTACTTC.